This T cell receptor (beta chain) was found in a study of cytomegalovirus exposure and HLA in healthy donors. This CDR3 region has 19 residues. Germline loops: CDR1 MNHEY, CDR2 SMNVEV (reference sequence). The V end lost 5 bases, the J end lost 1 base, and 21 bases lay between the germline ends. 60 Vbeta and 13 Jbeta primers were used in PCR. Only in-frame clones appear in the TCRdb table, and some are missing; sequencing was by immunoSEQ multiplex PCR. Of about 160,000 clones listed, roughly 85% are singletons. Healthy bone marrow donors supplied every sample. The source of this sequence is a boy younger than 10 in good health and CMV-seronegative. Sequencing was done on a sample of PBMCs. V gene TRBV27 combines with J gene TRBJ2-6; D may be TRBD1 (6 bases). CDR3 region: CASSTNHRAHRSGANVLTF. The CDR3 DNA is TGTGCCAGCAGTACCAACCACAGGGCCCACCGATCTGGGGCCAACGTCCTGACTTTC.